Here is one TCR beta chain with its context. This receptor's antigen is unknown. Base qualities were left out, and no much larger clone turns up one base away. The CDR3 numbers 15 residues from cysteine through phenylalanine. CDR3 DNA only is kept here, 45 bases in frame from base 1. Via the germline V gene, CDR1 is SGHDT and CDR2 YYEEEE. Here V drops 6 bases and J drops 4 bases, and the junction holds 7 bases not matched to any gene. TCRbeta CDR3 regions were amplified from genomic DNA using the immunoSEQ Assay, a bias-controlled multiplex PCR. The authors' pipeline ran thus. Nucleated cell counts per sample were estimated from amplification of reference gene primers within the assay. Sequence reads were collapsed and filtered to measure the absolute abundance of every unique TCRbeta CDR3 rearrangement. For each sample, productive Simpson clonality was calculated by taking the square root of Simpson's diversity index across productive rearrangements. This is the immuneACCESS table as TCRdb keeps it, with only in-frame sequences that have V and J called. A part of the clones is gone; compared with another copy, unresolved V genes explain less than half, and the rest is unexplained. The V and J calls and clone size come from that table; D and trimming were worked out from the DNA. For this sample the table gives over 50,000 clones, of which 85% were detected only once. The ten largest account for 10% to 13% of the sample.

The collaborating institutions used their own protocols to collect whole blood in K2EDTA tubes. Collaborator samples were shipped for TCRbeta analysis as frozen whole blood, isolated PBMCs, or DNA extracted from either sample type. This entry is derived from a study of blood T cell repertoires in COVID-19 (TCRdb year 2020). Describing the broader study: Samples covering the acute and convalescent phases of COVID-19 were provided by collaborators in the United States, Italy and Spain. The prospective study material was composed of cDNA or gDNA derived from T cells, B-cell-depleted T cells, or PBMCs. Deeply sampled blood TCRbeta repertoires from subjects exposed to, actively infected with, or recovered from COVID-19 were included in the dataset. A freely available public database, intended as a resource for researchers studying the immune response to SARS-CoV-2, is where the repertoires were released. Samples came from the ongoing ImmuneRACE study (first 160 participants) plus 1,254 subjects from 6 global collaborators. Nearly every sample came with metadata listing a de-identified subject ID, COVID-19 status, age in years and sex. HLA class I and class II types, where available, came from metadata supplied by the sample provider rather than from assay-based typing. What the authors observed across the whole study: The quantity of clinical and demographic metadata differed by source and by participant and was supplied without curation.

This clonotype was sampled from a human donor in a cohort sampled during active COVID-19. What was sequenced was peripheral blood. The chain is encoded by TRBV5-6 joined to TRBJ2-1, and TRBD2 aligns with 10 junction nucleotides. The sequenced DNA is TGTGCCAGCATCCGGGGACTAGCGAATTACAATGAGCAGTTCTTC. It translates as CASIRGLANYNEQFF.